A selection of T cell receptor beta chains follows, all from one sample in a study of T cell responses to AZD1222 COVID-19 vaccine. TCRdb's table, derived via immunoSEQ multiplex PCR, lists solely in-frame clones and lacks some. The repertoire holds tens of thousands of clones, with less than 90% as singletons. The sample consisted of peripheral blood, taken on day 0 of AZD1222 vaccination. These receptors originate from an adult in good health. Both conserved end residues are part of each CDR3. The D gene is left open where the match is weak. Rows give clone size only sometimes, using once, few, many, or a class for an expanded clone.

TRBJ1-1 - TRBD1 TRBV28 CASKHTGTGETEAFF TGTGCCAGCAAACACACCGGGACAGGGGAAACTGAAGCTTTCTTT
TRBJ1-6 once - TRBV6-5 CASSYEGVSYNSPLHF TGTGCCAGCAGTTACGAGGGAGTCTCCTATAATTCACCCCTCCACTTT
TRBJ2-2 - - TRBV28 CASGLEGRVGELFF TGTGCCAGCGGCCTTGAGGGCCGAGTCGGGGAGCTGTTTTTT
TRBJ1-3 - - TRBV30 CAWSDGAHSGNTIYF TGTGCCTGGAGTGACGGAGCCCACTCTGGAAACACCATATATTTT
TRBJ2-7 - TRBD1 TRBV11-2 CASSPGTVGEQYF TGTGCCAGCAGCCCAGGGACAGTGGGCGAGCAGTACTTC
TRBJ1-6 once - TRBV5-1 CASSLEGNNSPLHF TGCGCCAGCAGCTTGGAGGGGAATAATTCACCCCTCCACTTT
TRBJ2-7 - - TRBV2 CASRTGVPYEQYF TGTGCCAGCAGGACGGGGGTTCCCTACGAGCAGTACTTC
TRBJ1-4 - - TRBV18 CASSPDRYNEKLFF TGTGCCAGCTCACCGGACAGATATAATGAAAAACTGTTTTTT
TRBJ2-7 - TRBD1 TRBV23-1 CASGQTGEPSYEQYF TGCGCCAGCGGACAGACAGGGGAACCCTCCTACGAGCAGTACTTC
TRBJ2-1 few TRBD2 TRBV5-1 CASSSLAESTYNEQFF TGCGCCAGCAGCTCGCTAGCGGAATCCACCTACAATGAGCAGTTCTTC
TRBJ2-4 - - TRBV9 CASSVGREKNIQYF TGTGCCAGCAGCGTAGGGCGAGAGAAAAACATTCAGTACTTC
TRBJ1-1 - - TRBV9 CASSGRERNTEAFF TGTGCCAGCAGCGGCCGGGAGAGGAACACTGAAGCTTTCTTT
TRBJ2-5 - - TRBV7-6 CASSSEETQYF TGTGCCAGCAGCTCGGAAGAGACCCAGTACTTC
TRBJ1-1 - - TRBV6-5 CASSYWQGLNTEAFF TGTGCCAGCAGTTACTGGCAGGGTTTGAACACTGAAGCTTTCTTT
TRBJ1-5 - - TRBV7-2 CASSSLTGQPQHF TGTGCCAGCAGCTCGCTGACAGGTCAGCCCCAGCATTTT
TRBJ1-1 - TRBD1 TRBV28 CASRRHGQGNTEAFF TGTGCCAGCAGGAGACACGGACAGGGGAACACTGAAGCTTTCTTT
TRBJ2-3 once - TRBV5-1 CASSLDRVGKDTQYF TGCGCCAGCAGCTTGGACAGGGTCGGCAAAGATACGCAGTATTTT
TRBJ1-6 - - TRBV2 CASTPNSPLHF TGTGCCAGCACCCCGAATTCACCCCTCCACTTT
TRBJ2-1 medium-sized - TRBV5-1 CASSLADSSYNEQFF TGCGCCAGCAGCTTGGCCGATTCCTCCTACAATGAGCAGTTCTTC
TRBJ1-1 - - TRBV9 CASSVVGGVNTEAFF TGTGCCAGCAGCGTAGTGGGCGGGGTGAACACTGAAGCTTTCTTT
TRBJ1-4 - - TRBV6-1 CASSEGVGQGEEKLFF TGTGCCAGCAGTGAAGGGGTCGGCCAGGGTGAAGAAAAACTGTTTTTT
TRBJ1-6 - - TRBV11-2 CASSLVRGSYNSPLHF TGTGCCAGCAGCTTAGTAAGGGGCTCCTATAATTCACCCCTCCACTTT
TRBJ1-4 - - TRBV7-3 CASSQIGEGLFF TGTGCCAGCAGCCAGATCGGGGAGGGGCTGTTTTTT
TRBJ1-1 - - TRBV30 CALERGPGAFF TGTGCCCTCGAACGGGGGCCCGGGGCTTTCTTT
TRBJ1-2 - - TRBV20-1 CSAYGSYGYTF TGCAGTGCTTACGGGAGCTATGGCTACACCTTC
TRBJ1-4 once TRBD1 TRBV18 CASSQGAANEKLFF TGTGCCAGCTCACAGGGGGCGGCTAATGAAAAACTGTTTTTT
TRBJ1-3 - TRBD1 TRBV6-5 CASGRGQGGNTIYF TGTGCCAGCGGCAGGGGGCAAGGTGGAAACACCATATATTTT
TRBJ2-7 - - TRBV5-8 CASSLVPYEQYF TGTGCCAGCAGCTTGGTTCCATACGAGCAGTACTTC
TRBJ1-5 - TRBD1 TRBV18 CASSPEGQGIQPQHF TGTGCCAGCTCACCAGAGGGACAGGGGATTCAGCCCCAGCATTTT
TRBJ1-6 once TRBD1 TRBV11-2 CASSSPGTGGQRLHF TGTGCCAGCAGCTCCCCCGGGACAGGGGGTCAGAGGCTCCACTTT
TRBJ2-3 - - TRBV7-2 CASSLRTTNTQYF TGTGCCAGCAGCTTACGGACTACAAATACGCAGTATTTT
TRBJ2-7 - - TRBV5-4 CASSWDPLNSYEQYF TGTGCCAGCAGCTGGGACCCCCTAAACTCCTACGAGCAGTACTTC
TRBJ2-1 - TRBD2 TRBV6-4 CASSSRLAPTSSYNEQFF TGTGCCAGCAGTAGCCGACTAGCGCCTACAAGCTCCTACAATGAGCAGTTCTTC
TRBJ1-3 - - TRBV27 CASSFGPRSGNTIYF TGTGCCAGCAGTTTTGGTCCACGGTCTGGAAACACCATATATTTT
TRBJ2-2 - TRBD2 TRBV5-6 CASLPWGLAGAGELFF TGTGCCAGCCTCCCTTGGGGACTAGCGGGAGCCGGGGAGCTGTTTTTT
TRBJ1-1 - - TRBV30 CAWSGSQNTEAFF TGTGCCTGGAGTGGGAGCCAGAACACTGAAGCTTTCTTT
TRBJ1-1 - TRBD1 TRBV6-2/TRBV6-3 CASSRDGQGATFF TGTGCCAGCAGTCGAGATGGACAGGGGGCAACTTTCTTT
TRBJ1-3 - - TRBV18 CASSLSGPGSGNTIYF TGTGCCAGCTCACTGTCAGGTCCGGGCTCTGGAAACACCATATATTTT